This section outlines one TCR beta chain sequence together with its context. Its cognate antigen is unknown. From germline, CDR1 is LNHDA and CDR2 SQIVND (reference sequence). The ends lost 6 bases at V and 7 bases at J; junction bases unmatched: 11. The CDR3 runs to 16 residues. These data come from a study of T cell responses to AZD1222 COVID-19 vaccine. The protocol was immunoSEQ multiplex PCR, while the TCRdb copy is restricted to in-frame clones and leaves out a portion. The sample has more than 100,000 clones; about 85% are singletons. General study results and limits: Clonal diversity may have been underestimated, and the donors were mostly white British, with more females than males.

This clonotype was sampled from an adult in good health. The source was peripheral blood, collected on day 0 of AZD1222 vaccination. The chain has TRBV19 and TRBJ2-2; 10 bases fit TRBD2. The CDR3: CASRVSGRGDVGELFF. CDR3 bases: TGTGCCAGTAGAGTAAGCGGGAGGGGGGACGTCGGGGAGCTGTTTTTT.